This passage covers 5 T cell receptor beta chains from one sample sequenced in a study of blood T cells in healthy people across ages. A J-beta primer mix and a sample-barcoded 5' primer were used in a second PCR of roughly 6 to 12 cycles. TCRdb called the 5' RACE reads again in MiXCR, with one record for every CDR3 protein. The sample carries hundreds of thousands of distinct CDR3 sequences, less than 35% recorded once. Sequences were obtained from blood. Source of these receptors: an elderly woman in good health.

This clonotype was counted ten times or more. This chain links TRBV10-3 with TRBJ2-7; D possibly corresponds to TRBD2 (7 bases). V lost 6 bases and J lost 1, with 13 bases in between. Germline V gene data show CDR1 as ENHRY and CDR2 as SYGVKD. CDR3 length equals 14 residues. In DNA form, the CDR3 reads TGTGCCATCAGCCCGGGGGGCCATTCCTACGAGCAGTACTTC. Encoded protein: CAISPGGHSYEQYF.

This clonotype was counted a few times. The rearrangement joins TRBV21-1 to TRBJ2-1; TRBD2 reflects the table's D call only, with no check against the DNA. TRBV21-1 is noted as a pseudogene. The CDR3 extends over 17 amino acids. This chain's CDR3 is CASSKGLGGLATDEQFF. The CDR3 bases are TGTGCCAGCAGCAAAGGTTTAGGGGGACTAGCGACGGATGAGCAGTTCTTC.

This clonotype has a count of ten or more. CDR3 residues: CASKDRDRGSRTGELFF. Written as DNA, the CDR3 is TGTGCCAGCAAAGACCGGGACAGGGGGTCGCGCACCGGGGAGCTGTTTTTT. This sequence joins TRBV7-2 and TRBJ2-2, with TRBD1 identical over 11 bases. The germline V gene encodes CDR1 SGHTA and CDR2 FQGNSA. J was trimmed by 4 bases and V by 7 bases; bases with no gene match: 11. This CDR3 spans 17 amino acids.

A few counts support this clonotype. This may arise from a read error, as a much more abundant clone is one base away. As DNA, the CDR3 is TGCAGGGCTAGCCTTGCGGGGGAGCAGTACTTC. Its protein product is CRASLAGEQYF. This chain links TRBV20-1 with TRBJ2-7; weak D call: TRBD2 (6 bases). This CDR3 is built from 11 residues. Germline assignment: CDR1 DFQATT and CDR2 SNEGSKA (reference sequence).

This clonotype was recorded many times. The V gene is TRBV15, the J gene TRBJ2-3; D gene uncertain. CDR3 size: 16 residues. V was shortened by 0 bases and J by 0 bases, with 10 bases between the two germline ends. Germline V lookup: CDR1 LNHNV, CDR2 YYDKDF (reference sequence). In nucleotides, the CDR3 is TGTGCCACCAGCAGAGACCTAATATCTAGCACAGATACGCAGTATTTT. As protein: CATSRDLISSTDTQYF.